One and the same sample provided the 17 T cell receptor beta chains below, sequenced in a study of metastatic and nonmetastatic thyroid tumors. TCRdb re-analyzed the PCR reads using MiXCR. This repertoire shows over 20,000 clones, roughly 16% found once; its top ten account for less than 11%. Every patient underwent thyroid surgery untreated. Sequenced sample: tumor tissue. These receptors were obtained from a female donor with papillary thyroid cancer or a benign thyroid nodule (not recorded which). Some clones in this sample may be carry-over from other donors' samples.

This clone has only a few counts. The rearrangement uses TRBV2 and TRBJ2-2; 9 nucleotides line up with TRBD2. Germline values: CDR1 SNHLY, CDR2 FYNNEI. This CDR3 is 17 amino acids long. J gave up 0 bases and V 8 bases, and 10 bases lay outside the gene matches. The CDR3 region is CASASGGGAANTGELFF. The CDR3 bases are TGTGCCAGCGCAAGTGGCGGGGGGGCAGCGAACACCGGGGAGCTGTTTTTT.

Notes on this clone: A much larger clone differs by one base, so this may be a read error. At the DNA level, this CDR3 is encoded by other sequences in the same sample as well. This chain uses TRBV9 with TRBJ1-4; 7 bases match TRBD1. The CDR3 runs 15 residues. V trimming: 5 bases; J trimming: 3 bases; junction bases outside the gene matches: 7. Germline V gives CDR1 SGDLS, CDR2 YYNGEE. CDR3 amino acids: CASSAGTVSNEKLFF. The DNA of the CDR3 is TGTGCCAGCAGTGCAGGGACAGTCTCTAATGAAAAACTGTTTTTT.

The chain recombines TRBV11-2 with TRBJ1-1; a weak D match, TRBD1 (5 bases). The CDR3 totals 13 residues. Germline-derived CDR1 and CDR2 are SGHAT and FQNNGV. V was trimmed by 6 bases and J by 6 bases, leaving 14 bases between them. DNA for the CDR3: TGTGCCAGCAGGGAGTCGGGGCAAGCTGAAGCTTTCTTT. Encoded protein: CASRESGQAEAFF.

This sequence joins TRBV28 and TRBJ2-7; possibly TRBD2 for D (6 bases). V dropped 7 bases and J dropped 2 bases, with 24 bases sitting between them. The germline V gene encodes CDR1 MDHEN and CDR2 SYDVKM. This CDR3 spans 17 amino acids. CDR3 residues: CASIPRYPRESAYEQYF. CDR3 in DNA: TGTGCCAGCATCCCTCGTTACCCCCGGGAGTCCGCCTACGAGCAGTACTTC.

There are many counts of this clone. The V gene is TRBV10-1, the J gene TRBJ2-1; tentative D call: TRBD1 (5 bases). The CDR3 sequence is 13 residues long. Germline V gene sequence: CDR1 WNHNN, CDR2 SYGVQD (reference sequence). The V and J ends lost 5 bases and 8 bases respectively, with 13 bases between them. CDR3: CASSSRQGDEQFF. The CDR3 coding sequence is TGCGCCAGCAGTTCCAGGCAGGGCGATGAGCAGTTCTTC.

As to this clone: The junction shows a germline mismatch at one end, possibly a read error. The V and J genes are TRBV6-5 and TRBJ1-5, with unresolved D. Per germline, CDR1 MNHEY and CDR2 SVGAGI. The CDR3 sequence is 16 residues long. The CDR3 reads CASSYSTDPSGQPQHF. In nucleotides, the CDR3 is TGTGCCAGCAGCTACTCGACCGACCCGAGTGGGCAGCCCCAGCATTTT.

This clone was picked up many times. The J gene is TRBJ2-3, the V gene TRBV19; no clear D gene. CDR3 length: 14 amino acids. Per germline, CDR1 LNHDA and CDR2 SQIVND (reference sequence). V lost 7 bases and J 1 base, leaving 12 bases between the germline ends. CDR3 loop: CASTAGPRTDTQYF. The CDR3 bases are TGTGCCAGTACGGCAGGTCCTCGCACAGATACGCAGTATTTT.

As to this clone: A much larger clone differs from this one at a single base, so this may be a read error. No conserved phenylalanine or tryptophan ends this CDR3, so it is likely a read error. The chain links TRBV14 to TRBJ2-7; no clear D. Germline V gene data show CDR1 as SGHDN and CDR2 as FVKESK. V was shortened by 4 bases and J by 4 bases, with 14 bases between the two germline ends. This CDR3 has 14 amino acids. CDR3 sequence reads: CASSLGGRYYEQYL. CDR3 coding DNA: TGTGCCAGCAGCCTCGGCGGACGATATTACGAGCAGTACCTC.

This clone was observed many times. The chain couples TRBV10-3 to TRBJ2-7; TRBD1 matches at 11 bases. The germline V gene has CDR1 ENHRY and CDR2 SYGVKD. Losses at the gene ends were 11 bases for V and 6 bases for J; bases not matched to a gene: 9. This CDR3 has 13 amino acids. The CDR3 reads CASTTGTGGEQYF. In nucleotides, the CDR3 is TGTGCCTCAACCACCGGGACAGGGGGCGAGCAGTACTTC.

This clone appeared many times. The chain carries TRBV9 and TRBJ2-3, with 14 nucleotides matching TRBD2. Germline V gene data show CDR1 as SGDLS and CDR2 as YYNGEE. CDR3 length: 18 residues. The trim removed 5 bases at V and 4 bases at J, leaving 12 bases unmatched. As DNA, the CDR3 is TGTGCCAGCAGTCGAGGACTAGCGGGGGGCCCGGGTCCAGATACGCAGTATTTT. It codes for CASSRGLAGGPGPDTQYF. The full variable domain, in which reference TRBV9 and TRBJ2-3 provide the parts outside the CDR3, is DSGVTQTPKHLITATGQRVTLRCSPRSGDLSVYWYQQSLDQGLQFLIQYYNGEERAKGNILERFSAQQFPDLHSELNLSSLELGDSALYFCASSRGLAGGPGPDTQYFGPGTRLTVL.

The chain combines TRBV27 with TRBJ2-7; perhaps TRBD2 as D (5 bases). Germline CDR1 MNHEY, CDR2 SMNVEV (reference sequence). The CDR3 runs 13 residues. Trimming removed 4 bases from V and 5 bases from J, with 12 bases in between. CDR3 DNA: TGTGCCAGCAGTTGTAGGAGGCCCCACGAGCAGTACTTC. It codes for CASSCRRPHEQYF.

This clone was detected ten times or more. This chain uses TRBV28 with TRBJ2-7, with no clear D. Trimming took 1 base from V and 5 from J, leaving 15 bases between them. CDR3 length: 15 residues. The germline gives CDR1 MDHEN, CDR2 SYDVKM. CDR3 DNA: TGTGCCAGCAGTTTATTGTCGAGCGAGACAAACGAGCAGTACTTC. Translated: CASSLLSSETNEQYF.

This clone has ten or more counts. The chain has TRBV12-3 or TRBV12-4 and TRBJ2-1; D perhaps matches TRBD2 (5 bases). The V end was cut by 4 bases, the J end by 7 bases, with 20 bases between. The CDR3 sequence is 16 residues long. Here the CDR3 DNA reads TGTGCCAGCAGTTACCGGGAACTCCTTTCCTGGAATGAGCAGTTCTTC. This translates into CASSYRELLSWNEQFF.

This clone was picked up a small number of times. A read error may account for a junction end that differs from germline. Other DNA sequences from this sample encode an identical CDR3 as well. The chain couples TRBV11-1 to TRBJ2-1; TRBD2 aligns across 11 bases. Germline CDR1 and CDR2: SGHAT and FQDESV (reference sequence). CDR3 size: 17 residues. In nucleotides, the CDR3 is TGTGCCAGTAGCTCATTAGCGGGAGGGAGGGTAGGCAATGAGCAGTTCTTC. Its protein is CASSSLAGGRVGNEQFF.

This clone was seen at least ten times. The V gene is TRBV14, the J gene TRBJ1-2, with D tentatively TRBD1 (6 bases). Germline V gene sequence: CDR1 SGHDN, CDR2 FVKESK. The CDR3 totals 13 residues. Trimming shortened V by 4 bases and J by 5 bases, and 11 bases separated the two germline ends. The CDR3 DNA reads as TGTGCCAGCAGCCGGGACAACCAGTATGGCTACACCTTC. It codes for CASSRDNQYGYTF. Full variable domain (outside the CDR3, taken from reference TRBV14 and TRBJ1-2): EAGVTQFPSHSVIEKGQTVTLRCDPISGHDNLYWYRRVMGKEIKFLLHFVKESKQDESGMPNNRFLAERTGGTYSTLKVQPAELEDSGVYFCASSRDNQYGYTFGSGTRLTVV.

V and J are TRBV30 and TRBJ2-7; TRBD1 matches at 8 bases. The V segment lost 3 bases and the J segment 0 bases; nucleotides outside the gene matches: 7. The CDR3 consists of 15 residues. In germline, CDR1 is GTSNPN, CDR2 SVGIG (reference sequence). CDR3 nucleotides: TGTGCCTGGAGGTTTATGACAGGGGTCTCCTACGAGCAGTACTTC. This sequence encodes CAWRFMTGVSYEQYF.

This clone was counted many times. This chain links TRBV30 with TRBJ2-7; 7 bases map to TRBD1. Unmatched junction bases numbered 11, after V lost 6 bases and J lost 3 bases. The CDR3 has 14 amino acids. Germline-derived CDR1 and CDR2 are GTSNPN and SVGIG (reference sequence). The CDR3 loop reads CACTRGTWSYEQYF. In DNA, the CDR3 is TGTGCCTGCACCAGGGGGACATGGAGCTACGAGCAGTACTTC.